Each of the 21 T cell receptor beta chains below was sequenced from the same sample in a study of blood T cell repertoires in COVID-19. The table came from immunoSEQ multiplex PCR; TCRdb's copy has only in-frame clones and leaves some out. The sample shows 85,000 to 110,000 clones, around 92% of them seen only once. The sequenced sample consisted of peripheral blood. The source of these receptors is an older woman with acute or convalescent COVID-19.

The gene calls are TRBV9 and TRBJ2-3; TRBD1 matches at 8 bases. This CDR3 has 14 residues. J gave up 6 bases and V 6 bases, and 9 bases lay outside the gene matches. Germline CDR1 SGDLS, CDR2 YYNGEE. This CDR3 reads CASTRTGSSDTQYF. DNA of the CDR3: TGTGCCAGCACCCGGACAGGGAGTAGCGATACGCAGTATTTT.

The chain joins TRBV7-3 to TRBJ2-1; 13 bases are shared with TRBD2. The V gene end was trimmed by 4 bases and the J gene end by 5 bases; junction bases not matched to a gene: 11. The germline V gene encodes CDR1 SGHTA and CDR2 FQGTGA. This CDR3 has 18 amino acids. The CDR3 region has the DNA TGTGCCAGCAGCTCTCGGACTAGCGGGAGCGACTACGACAATGAGCAGTTCTTC. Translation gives CASSSRTSGSDYDNEQFF.

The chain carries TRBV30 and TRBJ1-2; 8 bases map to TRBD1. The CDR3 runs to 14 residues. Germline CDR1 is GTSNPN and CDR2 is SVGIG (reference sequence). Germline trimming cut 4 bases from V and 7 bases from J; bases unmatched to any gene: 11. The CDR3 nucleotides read TGTGCCTGGACTTACAGGGGGGTAGGGTCTGGCTACACCTTC. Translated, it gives CAWTYRGVGSGYTF.

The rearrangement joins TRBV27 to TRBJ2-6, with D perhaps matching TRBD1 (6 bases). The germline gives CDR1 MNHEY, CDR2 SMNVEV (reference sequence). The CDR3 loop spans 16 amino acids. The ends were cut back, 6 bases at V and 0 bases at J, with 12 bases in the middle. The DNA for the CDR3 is TGTGCCAGCAGCCCCATGACAGGCTCTGGGGCCAACGTCCTGACTTTC. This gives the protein CASSPMTGSGANVLTF.

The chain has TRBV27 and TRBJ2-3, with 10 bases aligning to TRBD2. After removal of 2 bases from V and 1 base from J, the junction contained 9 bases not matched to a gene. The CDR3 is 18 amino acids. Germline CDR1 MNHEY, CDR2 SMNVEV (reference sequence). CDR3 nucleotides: TGTGCCAGCAGTTTAGGGCTAGCGGGAGTTACGCGCACAGATACGCAGTATTTT. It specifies CASSLGLAGVTRTDTQYF.

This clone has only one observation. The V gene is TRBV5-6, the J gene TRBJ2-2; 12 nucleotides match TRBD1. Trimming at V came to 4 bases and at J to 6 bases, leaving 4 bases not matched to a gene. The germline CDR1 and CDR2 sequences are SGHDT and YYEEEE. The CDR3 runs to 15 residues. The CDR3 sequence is CASSRGTGGPGELFF. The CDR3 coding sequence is TGTGCCAGCAGCCGTGGGACAGGGGGCCCCGGGGAGCTGTTTTTT.

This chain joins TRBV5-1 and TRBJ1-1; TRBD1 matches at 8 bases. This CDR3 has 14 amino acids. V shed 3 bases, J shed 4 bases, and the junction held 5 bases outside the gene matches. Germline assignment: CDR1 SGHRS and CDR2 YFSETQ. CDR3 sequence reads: CASSSDRGFTEAFF. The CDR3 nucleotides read TGCGCCAGCAGCTCCGACAGGGGTTTCACTGAAGCTTTCTTT. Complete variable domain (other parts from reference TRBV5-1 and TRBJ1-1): KAGVTQTPRYLIKTRGQQVTLSCSPISGHRSVSWYQQTPGQGLQFLFEYFSETQRNKGNFPGRFSGRQFSNSRSEMNVSTLELGDSALYLCASSSDRGFTEAFFGQGTRLTVV.

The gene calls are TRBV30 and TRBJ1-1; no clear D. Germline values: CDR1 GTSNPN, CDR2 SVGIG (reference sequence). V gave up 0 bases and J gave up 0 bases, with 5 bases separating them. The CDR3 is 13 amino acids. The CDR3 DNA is TGTGCCTGGAGTGTACAAATGAACACTGAAGCTTTCTTT. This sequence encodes CAWSVQMNTEAFF.

CDR3 sequence reads: CASSPGNSGYTF. For the CDR3, the DNA is TGTGCCAGCAGCCCCGGGAACAGTGGCTACACCTTC. The chain uses TRBV5-4 and TRBJ1-2, with D uncertain. Germline V CDR1 and CDR2: SGHNT, YYREEE (reference sequence). Between the trimmed V and J ends, which lost 4 bases and 7 bases, there was a span of 11 bases. This CDR3 is built from 12 residues.

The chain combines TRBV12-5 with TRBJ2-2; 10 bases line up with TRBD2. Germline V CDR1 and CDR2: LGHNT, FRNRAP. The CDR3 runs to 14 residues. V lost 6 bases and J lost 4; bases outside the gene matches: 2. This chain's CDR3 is CASGLAGGTGELFF. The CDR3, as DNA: TGTGCTAGTGGGTTAGCGGGAGGCACCGGGGAGCTGTTTTTT.

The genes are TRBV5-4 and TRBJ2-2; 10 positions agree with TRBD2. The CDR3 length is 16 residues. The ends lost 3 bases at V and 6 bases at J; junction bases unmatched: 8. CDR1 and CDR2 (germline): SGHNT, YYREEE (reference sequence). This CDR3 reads CASSSGSLAGAGELFF. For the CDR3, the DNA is TGTGCCAGCAGCTCGGGTTCCCTAGCGGGAGCCGGGGAGCTGTTTTTT.

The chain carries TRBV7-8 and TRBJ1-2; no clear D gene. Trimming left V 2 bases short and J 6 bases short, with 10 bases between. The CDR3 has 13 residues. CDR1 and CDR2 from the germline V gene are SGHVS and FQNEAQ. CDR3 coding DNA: TGTGCCAGCAGCTTATTTGCAGAAGATGGCTACACCTTC. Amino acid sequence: CASSLFAEDGYTF.

CDR3 sequence: CASSPAGDRNYGYTF. The CDR3, as DNA: TGTGCCAGCTCACCCGCAGGGGATCGGAACTATGGCTACACCTTC. This chain connects TRBV18 to TRBJ1-2, with D possibly matching TRBD1 (6 bases). Germline V lookup: CDR1 KGHSH, CDR2 LQKENI. CDR3 length equals 15 residues. V was pared by 3 bases and J by 2 bases, with 13 bases between.

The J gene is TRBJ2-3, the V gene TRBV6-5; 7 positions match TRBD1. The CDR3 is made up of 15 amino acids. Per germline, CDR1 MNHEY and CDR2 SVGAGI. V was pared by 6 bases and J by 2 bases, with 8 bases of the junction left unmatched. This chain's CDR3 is CASSAQGWVTDTQYF. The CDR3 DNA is TGTGCCAGCAGCGCACAGGGGTGGGTCACAGATACGCAGTATTTT.

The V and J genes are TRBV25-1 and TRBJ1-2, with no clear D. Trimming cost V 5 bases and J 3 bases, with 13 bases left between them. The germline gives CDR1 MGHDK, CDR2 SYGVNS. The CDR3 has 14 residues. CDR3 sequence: CASSPSITDYGYTF. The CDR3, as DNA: TGTGCCAGCAGTCCCTCGATAACGGACTATGGCTACACCTTC.

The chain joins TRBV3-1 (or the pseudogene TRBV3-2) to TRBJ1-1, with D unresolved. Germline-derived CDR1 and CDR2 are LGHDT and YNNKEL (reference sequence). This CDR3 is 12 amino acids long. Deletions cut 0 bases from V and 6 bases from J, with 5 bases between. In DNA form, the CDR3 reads TGTGCCAGCAGCCAAGATCGGGCTGAAGCTTTCTTT. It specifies CASSQDRAEAFF.

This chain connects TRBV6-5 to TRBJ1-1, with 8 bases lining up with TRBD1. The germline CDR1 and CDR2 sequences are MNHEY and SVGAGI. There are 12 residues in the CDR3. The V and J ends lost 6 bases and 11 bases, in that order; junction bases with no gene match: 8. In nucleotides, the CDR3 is TGTGCCAGCAGCGTCACCAGGGGGCTGGCTTTCTTT. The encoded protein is CASSVTRGLAFF.

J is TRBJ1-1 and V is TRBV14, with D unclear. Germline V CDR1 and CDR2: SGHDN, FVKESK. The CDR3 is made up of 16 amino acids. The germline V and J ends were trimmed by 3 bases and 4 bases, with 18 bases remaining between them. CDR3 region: CASSHRTGIRGTEAFF. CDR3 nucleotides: TGTGCCAGCAGCCACAGGACGGGGATTCGGGGCACTGAAGCTTTCTTT.

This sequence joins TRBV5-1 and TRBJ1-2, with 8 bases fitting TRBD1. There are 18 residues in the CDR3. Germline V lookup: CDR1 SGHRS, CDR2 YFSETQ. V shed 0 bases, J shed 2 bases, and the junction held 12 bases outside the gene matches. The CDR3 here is CASSLAPDRGGLNYGYTF. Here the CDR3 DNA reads TGCGCCAGCAGCTTGGCCCCCGACAGGGGAGGGCTGAACTATGGCTACACCTTC.

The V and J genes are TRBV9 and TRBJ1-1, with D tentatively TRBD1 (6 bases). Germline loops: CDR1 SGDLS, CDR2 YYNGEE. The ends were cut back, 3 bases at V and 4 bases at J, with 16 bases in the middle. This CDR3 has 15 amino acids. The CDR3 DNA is TGTGCCAGCAGCGCTTGGACAGCCCAGAGCACTGAAGCTTTCTTT. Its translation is CASSAWTAQSTEAFF.

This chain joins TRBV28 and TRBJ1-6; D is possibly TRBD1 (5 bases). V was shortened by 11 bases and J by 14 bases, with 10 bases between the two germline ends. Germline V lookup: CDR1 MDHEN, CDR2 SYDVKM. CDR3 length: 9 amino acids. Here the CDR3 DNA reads TGTGCCTCCGGGGGGGCCCTCCACTTT. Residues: CASGGALHF.